This T cell receptor (beta chain) was recorded in a study of T cell clonotyping in hematopoietic cell transplantation. The study's findings and limits: At the given depth, recipient repertoires were over 95% de novo clonotypes. Cells were unsorted, so CD4 and CD8 contributions were not separated. After transplant, recipient diversity fell while pathologically expanded clonotypes grew through day 180.

Note on this clone: What it binds is unknown.

CDR1 SGHDT and CDR2 YYEEEE come from the germline V gene. J lost 0 bases, V lost 3 bases, and 8 bases had no gene match. This CDR3 is 16 amino acids long. Blood collection times were about day -28 and days 30, 100, 180 posttransplant. Measured with immunoSEQ multiplex PCR; TCRdb has only the in-frame clones, and not every one. The sample shows some 4,800 clones, around 96% of them seen only once. J is TRBJ1-2 and V is TRBV5-6; TRBD1 aligns across 7 bases. This TCR derives from a male patient between 40 and 49 years old who had an allogeneic stem cell transplant from a related donor, so the T cells may come from the graft donor. Some clones in this sample may be carry-over from other donors' samples. The input for sequencing was PBMCs, taken 100 days after allogeneic stem cell transplant. The chain's CDR3 is CASSWLSTGSNYGYTF. CDR3 coding DNA: TGTGCCAGCAGCTGGCTTTCGACAGGGTCTAACTATGGCTACACCTTC.